This TCR beta chain was identified in a study of T cells in Graves' hyperthyroidism and ophthalmopathy. The TCR beta CDR3 regions underwent amplification using RNA transcripts as the source. HTBI primers were the set used in a first-round RT-PCR of the TCR CDR3. TCRdb analysed the multiplex PCR reads with MiXCR anew, one entry per CDR3 protein. The sample shows fewer than 110,000 distinct CDR3 sequences, about a sixth of them seen only once. The diagnostic basis comprised clinical symptoms, serum thyroxine and TRAb, thyroid ultrasound and orbital computed tomography. Germline assignment: CDR1 SGDLS and CDR2 YYNGEE. Trimming cost V 3 bases and J 7 bases; bases outside gene matches: 8. This CDR3 is 14 amino acids long. At least ten counts were recorded for this clonotype.

This sequence originates from a woman in her fifties or sixties with Graves' hyperthyroidism. This chain uses TRBV9 with TRBJ1-2; 8 bases line up with TRBD1. Input material: blood. CDR3 DNA sequence: TGTGCCAGCAGCGCCAGACAGGGGACGGCTGGCTACACCTTC. Protein product: CASSARQGTAGYTF. Together with reference TRBV9 and TRBJ1-2, the CDR3 gives the full variable domain: DSGVTQTPKHLITATGQRVTLRCSPRSGDLSVYWYQQSLDQGLQFLIQYYNGEERAKGNILERFSAQQFPDLHSELNLSSLELGDSALYFCASSARQGTAGYTFGSGTRLTVV.